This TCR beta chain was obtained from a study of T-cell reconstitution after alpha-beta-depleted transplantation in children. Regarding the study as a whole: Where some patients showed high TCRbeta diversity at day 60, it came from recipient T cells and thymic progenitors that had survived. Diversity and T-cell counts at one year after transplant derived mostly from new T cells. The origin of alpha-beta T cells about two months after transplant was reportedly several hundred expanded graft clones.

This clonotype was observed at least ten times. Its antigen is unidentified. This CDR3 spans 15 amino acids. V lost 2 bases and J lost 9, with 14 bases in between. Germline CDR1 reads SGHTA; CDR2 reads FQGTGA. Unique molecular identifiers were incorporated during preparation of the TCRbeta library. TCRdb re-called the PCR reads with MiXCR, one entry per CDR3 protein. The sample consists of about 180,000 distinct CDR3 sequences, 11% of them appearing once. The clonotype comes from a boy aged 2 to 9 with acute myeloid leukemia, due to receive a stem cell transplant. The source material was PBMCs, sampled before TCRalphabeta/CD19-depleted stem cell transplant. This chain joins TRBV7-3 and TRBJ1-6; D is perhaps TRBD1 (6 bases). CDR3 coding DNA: TGTGCCAGCAGCTTACTCGGCAGGGGAGGTTCACCCCTCCACTTT. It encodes CASSLLGRGGSPLHF.